This is a list of T cell receptor beta chains from one sample in a study of T cell responses to AZD1222 COVID-19 vaccine. Profiled with immunoSEQ multiplex PCR; TCRdb holds only in-frame clones, not every one. The sample has roughly 250,000 clones; 80% to 95% are singletons. Sequences were derived from peripheral blood, sampled on day 0 of AZD1222 vaccination. These TCRs come from an adult in good health. Both conserved end residues are part of each CDR3. A D gene is named only where the DNA matches it firmly. The listing skips clone size in some rows; elsewhere it reads once, few, many or a size class.

abundance	j_gene	d_gene	v_gene	CDR3aa	CDR3nt
-	TRBJ2-1	TRBD1	TRBV19	CASSRTGGLHNEQFF	TGTGCCAGTAGTCGGACAGGGGGTTTACACAATGAGCAGTTCTTC
-	TRBJ2-3	-	TRBV12-3/TRBV12-4	CASKLGGYTQYF	TGTGCCAGCAAACTCGGGGGTTATACGCAGTATTTT
once	TRBJ1-2	-	TRBV6-2/TRBV6-3	CASSYSAFYGYTF	TGTGCCAGCAGTTATTCAGCTTTTTATGGCTACACCTTC
medium-sized	TRBJ1-4	TRBD1	TRBV7-9	CASSIRDSTVEKLFF	TGTGCCAGCAGCATCCGGGACAGTACCGTCGAAAAACTGTTTTTT
-	TRBJ2-1	-	TRBV10-2	CASSDQGRYNEQFF	TGCGCCAGCAGTGATCAGGGGCGCTACAATGAGCAGTTCTTC
-	TRBJ2-1	-	TRBV7-9	CASSSDRRIYNEQFF	TGTGCCAGCAGCTCCGACCGGAGGATTTACAATGAGCAGTTCTTC
once	TRBJ1-6	-	TRBV28	CASSPSQGISSPLHF	TGTGCCAGCAGTCCCTCCCAGGGGATCTCTTCACCCCTCCACTTT
-	TRBJ2-2	-	TRBV14	CASSRTLGTGELFF	TGTGCCAGCAGCCGGACACTGGGGACCGGGGAGCTGTTTTTT
once	TRBJ2-1	TRBD1	TRBV19	CASSPGGPPSYNEQFF	TGTGCCTCCTCCCCAGGGGGCCCCCCTTCCTACAATGAGCAGTTCTTC
-	TRBJ2-5	TRBD2	TRBV5-1	CASRRSSGGAGETQYF	TGCGCCAGCCGAAGGAGTAGCGGGGGTGCGGGGGAGACCCAGTACTTC
-	TRBJ2-1	TRBD2	TRBV4-1	CASSLSGGASYEQFF	TGCGCCAGCAGCTTGAGCGGGGGGGCCTCTTATGAGCAGTTCTTC
-	TRBJ1-2	-	TRBV29-1	CSVGLWGKEGYTF	TGCAGCGTTGGTTTGTGGGGAAAGGAGGGCTACACCTTC
-	TRBJ2-5	TRBD2	TRBV9	CASSVVGTSGGETQYF	TGTGCCAGCAGCGTAGTGGGGACTAGCGGGGGAGAGACCCAGTACTTC
-	TRBJ1-2	TRBD1	TRBV2	CASSERTGGGYGYTF	TGTGCCAGCAGTGAAAGGACAGGGGGAGGCTATGGCTACACCTTC
-	TRBJ1-1	-	TRBV7-2	CASSNPNTEAFF	TGTGCCAGCAGCAACCCCAACACTGAAGCTTTCTTT
-	TRBJ2-1	TRBD2	TRBV19	CATSGTRVYNEQFF	TGTGCCACCTCCGGGACTAGGGTCTACAATGAGCAGTTCTTC
-	TRBJ1-5	-	TRBV6-1	CASSERVGDGYQPQHF	TGTGCCAGCAGTGAAAGGGTAGGGGACGGCTATCAGCCCCAGCATTTT
-	TRBJ1-6	-	TRBV27	CASSQLHALYNSPLHF	TGTGCCAGCAGTCAGTTACATGCTCTCTATAATTCACCCCTCCACTTT
-	TRBJ2-5	TRBD1	TRBV4-2	CASSQHYSGQVQETQYF	TGTGCCAGCAGCCAACATTACTCGGGACAGGTCCAAGAGACCCAGTACTTC
once	TRBJ1-2	-	TRBV28	CASSFYSYGYTF	TGTGCCAGCAGTTTCTACAGCTATGGCTACACCTTC
-	TRBJ2-1	TRBD2	TRBV4-2	CASSQEASGGINEQFF	TGTGCCAGCAGCCAAGAAGCTAGCGGGGGGATAAATGAGCAGTTCTTC
-	TRBJ1-5	-	TRBV27	CASRAAGYNQPQHF	TGTGCCAGCAGGGCGGCGGGATACAATCAGCCCCAGCATTTT
-	TRBJ1-5	-	TRBV11-2	CASGGVPTYSNQPQHF	TGTGCCAGCGGGGGGGTCCCGACTTATAGCAATCAGCCCCAGCATTTT
few	TRBJ2-7	-	TRBV4-3	CASSQGLAGSRQYF	TGCGCCAGCAGCCAAGGGCTGGCGGGGAGTCGGCAGTACTTC
-	TRBJ2-2	TRBD2	TRBV13	CASSFGAGVPGELFF	TGTGCCAGCAGCTTCGGCGCGGGAGTTCCGGGGGAGCTGTTTTTT
-	TRBJ1-2	-	TRBV28	CASRPGGSLWGYTF	TGTGCCAGCAGGCCAGGAGGCAGCCTCTGGGGCTACACCTTC
-	TRBJ2-2	-	TRBV7-8	CASWGWGPSGELFF	TGTGCCAGTTGGGGGTGGGGTCCCAGCGGGGAGCTGTTTTTT
-	TRBJ1-2	-	TRBV7-2	CASSSSSQYGYTF	TGTGCCAGCAGCTCGAGTTCGCAGTATGGCTACACCTTC
-	TRBJ1-6	TRBD1	TRBV30	CAYEQGRRSPLHF	TGTGCCTACGAACAGGGGAGGAGATCACCCCTCCACTTT
-	TRBJ2-7	-	TRBV5-4	CASSGKTGSSYEQYF	TGTGCCAGCAGCGGGAAGACGGGGAGCTCCTACGAGCAGTACTTC
-	TRBJ2-1	-	TRBV5-4	CASSQSEGAYSYNEQFF	TGTGCCAGCAGCCAAAGCGAAGGGGCCTACTCCTACAATGAGCAGTTCTTC
few	TRBJ2-2	-	TRBV19	CASSIEGNTGELFF	TGTGCCAGTAGTATAGAGGGGAACACCGGGGAGCTGTTTTTT
-	TRBJ2-3	TRBD2	TRBV4-1	CASSQREGRDTQYF	TGCGCCAGCAGCCAGAGGGAGGGCAGGGATACGCAGTATTTT
-	TRBJ2-1	TRBD2	TRBV2	CASSESTGTSGYNEQFF	TGTGCCAGCAGTGAATCAACCGGGACTAGCGGTTACAATGAGCAGTTCTTC
-	TRBJ1-3	TRBD1	TRBV4-2	CASSAAGGQGNTIYF	TGTGCCAGCAGCGCGGCAGGGGGTCAGGGAAACACCATATATTTT
-	TRBJ2-7	-	TRBV4-3	CASSQGSLIAYEQYF	TGCGCCAGCAGCCAAGGCAGCCTAATAGCCTACGAGCAGTACTTC
-	TRBJ2-2	-	TRBV2	CASSEMVVNTGELFF	TGTGCCAGCAGTGAAATGGTAGTCAACACCGGGGAGCTGTTTTTT
once	TRBJ2-1	-	TRBV9	CASSVGYNEQFF	TGTGCCAGCAGCGTAGGTTACAATGAGCAGTTCTTC
few	TRBJ1-2	-	TRBV5-1	CASSLETGGQHFLYYGYTF	TGCGCCAGCAGCTTGGAAACCGGAGGACAGCACTTCTTGTACTATGGCTACACCTTC
-	TRBJ1-1	-	TRBV29-1	CSAESGGGTEAFF	TGCAGTGCGGAGTCGGGGGGCGGAACTGAAGCTTTCTTT
-	TRBJ1-1	-	TRBV28	CASSLPPSGTEAFF	TGTGCCAGCAGTTTACCCCCATCAGGCACTGAAGCTTTCTTT
-	TRBJ1-1	-	TRBV7-2	CASSPLGRYTEAFF	TGTGCCAGCAGCCCCCTCGGACGTTACACTGAAGCTTTCTTT
-	TRBJ1-6	-	TRBV12-3/TRBV12-4	CASSLARDSPLHF	TGTGCCAGCAGTTTAGCGCGCGACTCACCCCTCCACTTT
few	TRBJ2-7	TRBD2	TRBV4-2	CASSQDSGGAYEQYF	TGTGCCAGCAGCCAAGATAGCGGGGGGGCCTACGAGCAGTACTTC